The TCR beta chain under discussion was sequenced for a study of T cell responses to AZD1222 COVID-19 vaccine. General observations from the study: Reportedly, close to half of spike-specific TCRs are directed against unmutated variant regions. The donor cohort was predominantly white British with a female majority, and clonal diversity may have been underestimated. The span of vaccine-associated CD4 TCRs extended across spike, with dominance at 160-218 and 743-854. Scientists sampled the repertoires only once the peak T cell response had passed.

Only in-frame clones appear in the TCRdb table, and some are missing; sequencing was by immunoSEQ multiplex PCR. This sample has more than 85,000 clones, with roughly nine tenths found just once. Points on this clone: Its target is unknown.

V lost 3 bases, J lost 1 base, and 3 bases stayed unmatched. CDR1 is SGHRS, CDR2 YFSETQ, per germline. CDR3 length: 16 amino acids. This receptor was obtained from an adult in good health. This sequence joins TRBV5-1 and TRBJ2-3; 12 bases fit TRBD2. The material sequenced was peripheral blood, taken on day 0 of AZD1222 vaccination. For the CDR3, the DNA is TGCGCCAGCAGCTGGAGGACTAGCGGGGGCACAGATACGCAGTATTTT. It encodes CASSWRTSGGTDTQYF.